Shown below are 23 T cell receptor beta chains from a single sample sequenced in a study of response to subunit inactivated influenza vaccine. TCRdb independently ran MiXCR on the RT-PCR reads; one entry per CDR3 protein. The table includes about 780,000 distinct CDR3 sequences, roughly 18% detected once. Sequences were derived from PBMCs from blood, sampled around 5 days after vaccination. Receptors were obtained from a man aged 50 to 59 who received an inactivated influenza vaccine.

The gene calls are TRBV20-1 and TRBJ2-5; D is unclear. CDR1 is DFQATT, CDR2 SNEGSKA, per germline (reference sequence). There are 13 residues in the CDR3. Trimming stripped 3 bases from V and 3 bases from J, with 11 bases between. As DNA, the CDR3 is TGCAGTGCTAGTCGGCTACATGAAGAGACCCAGTACTTC. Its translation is CSASRLHEETQYF.

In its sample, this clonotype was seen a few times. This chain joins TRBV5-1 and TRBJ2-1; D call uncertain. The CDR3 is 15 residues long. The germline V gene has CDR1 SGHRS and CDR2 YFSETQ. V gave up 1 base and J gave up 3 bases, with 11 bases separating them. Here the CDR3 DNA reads TGCGCCAGCAGCTTGCACTTGGGTGACTACAATGAGCAGTTCTTC. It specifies CASSLHLGDYNEQFF.

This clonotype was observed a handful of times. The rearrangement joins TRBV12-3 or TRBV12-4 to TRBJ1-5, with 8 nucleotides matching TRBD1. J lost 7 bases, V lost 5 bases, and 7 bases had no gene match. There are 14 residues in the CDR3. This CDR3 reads CASSNQGAKQPQHF. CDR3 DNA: TGTGCCAGCAGTAACCAGGGGGCGAAACAGCCCCAGCATTTT.

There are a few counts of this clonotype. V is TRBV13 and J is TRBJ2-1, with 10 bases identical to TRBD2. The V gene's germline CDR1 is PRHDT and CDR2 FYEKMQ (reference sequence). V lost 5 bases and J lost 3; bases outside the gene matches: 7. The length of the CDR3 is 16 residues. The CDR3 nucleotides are TGTGCCAGCAGCCAGATACTAGCGGGGATCTACAATGAGCAGTTCTTC. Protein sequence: CASSQILAGIYNEQFF.

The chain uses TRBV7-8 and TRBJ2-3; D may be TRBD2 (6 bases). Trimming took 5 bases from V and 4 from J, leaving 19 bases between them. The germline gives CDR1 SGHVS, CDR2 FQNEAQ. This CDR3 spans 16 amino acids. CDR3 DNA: TGTGCCAGCAGCCCTCGGAGGCTAGCGATGCCAGATACGCAGTATTTT. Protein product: CASSPRRLAMPDTQYF. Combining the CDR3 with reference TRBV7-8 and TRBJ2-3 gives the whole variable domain GAGVSQSPRYKVAKRGQDVALRCDPISGHVSLFWYQQALGQGPEFLTYFQNEAQLDKSGLPSDRFFAERPEGSVSTLKIQRTQQEDSAVYLCASSPRRLAMPDTQYFGPGTRLTVL.

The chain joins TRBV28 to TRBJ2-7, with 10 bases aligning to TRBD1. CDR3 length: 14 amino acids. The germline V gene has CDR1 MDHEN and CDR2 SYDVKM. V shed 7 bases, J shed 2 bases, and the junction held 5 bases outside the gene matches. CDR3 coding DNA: TGTGCCAGCATTTCTGGGACAGGGGCCTACGAGCAGTACTTC. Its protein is CASISGTGAYEQYF.

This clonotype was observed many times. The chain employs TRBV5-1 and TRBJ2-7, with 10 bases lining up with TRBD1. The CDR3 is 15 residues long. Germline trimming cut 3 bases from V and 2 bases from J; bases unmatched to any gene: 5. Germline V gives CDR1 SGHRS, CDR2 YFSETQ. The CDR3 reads CASSYGTGVPYEQYF. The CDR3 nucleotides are TGCGCCAGCAGCTATGGGACAGGGGTCCCCTACGAGCAGTACTTC. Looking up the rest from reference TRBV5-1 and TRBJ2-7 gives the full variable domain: KAGVTQTPRYLIKTRGQQVTLSCSPISGHRSVSWYQQTPGQGLQFLFEYFSETQRNKGNFPGRFSGRQFSNSRSEMNVSTLELGDSALYLCASSYGTGVPYEQYFGPGTRLTVT.

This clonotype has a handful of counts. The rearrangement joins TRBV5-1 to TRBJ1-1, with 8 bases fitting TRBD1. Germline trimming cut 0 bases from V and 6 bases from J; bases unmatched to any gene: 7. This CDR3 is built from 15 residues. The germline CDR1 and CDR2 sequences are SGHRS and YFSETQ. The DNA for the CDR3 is TGCGCCAGCAGCTTGGATTGGACAGGGACGGCTGAAGCTTTCTTT. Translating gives CASSLDWTGTAEAFF.

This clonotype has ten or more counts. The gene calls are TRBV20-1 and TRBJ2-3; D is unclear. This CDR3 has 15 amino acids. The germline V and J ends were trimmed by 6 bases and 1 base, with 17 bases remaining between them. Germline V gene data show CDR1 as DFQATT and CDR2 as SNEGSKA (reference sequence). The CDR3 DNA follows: TGCAGTGCCAGACGGCCCTTTCCGGGCACAGATACGCAGTATTTT. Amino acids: CSARRPFPGTDTQYF.

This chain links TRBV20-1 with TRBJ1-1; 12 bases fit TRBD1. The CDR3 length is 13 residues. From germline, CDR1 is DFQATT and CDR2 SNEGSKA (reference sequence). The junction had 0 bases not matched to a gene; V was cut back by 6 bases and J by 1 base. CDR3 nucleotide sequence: TGCAGTGCGGGACAGGGGGCGAACACTGAAGCTTTCTTT. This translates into CSAGQGANTEAFF.

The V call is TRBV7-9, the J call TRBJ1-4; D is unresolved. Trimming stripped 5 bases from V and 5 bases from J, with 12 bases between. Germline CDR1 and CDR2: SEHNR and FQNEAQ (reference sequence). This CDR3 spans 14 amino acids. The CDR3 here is CASSTRGPNEKLFF. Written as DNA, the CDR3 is TGTGCCAGCAGCACCCGGGGTCCGAATGAAAAACTGTTTTTT.

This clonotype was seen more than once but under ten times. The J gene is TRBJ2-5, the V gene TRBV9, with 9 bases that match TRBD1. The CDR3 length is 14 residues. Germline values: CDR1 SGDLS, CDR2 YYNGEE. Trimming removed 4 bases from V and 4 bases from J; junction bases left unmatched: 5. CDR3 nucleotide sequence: TGTGCCAGCAGCAAGGGACAGGGATCAGAGACCCAGTACTTC. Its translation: CASSKGQGSETQYF.

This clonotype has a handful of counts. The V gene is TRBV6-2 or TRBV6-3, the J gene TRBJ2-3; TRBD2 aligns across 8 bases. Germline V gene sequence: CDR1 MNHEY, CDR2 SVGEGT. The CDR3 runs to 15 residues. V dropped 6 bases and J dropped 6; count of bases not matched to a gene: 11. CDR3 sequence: CASRETSALGDTQYF. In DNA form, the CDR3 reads TGTGCCAGCAGAGAGACTAGCGCACTGGGGGATACGCAGTATTTT.

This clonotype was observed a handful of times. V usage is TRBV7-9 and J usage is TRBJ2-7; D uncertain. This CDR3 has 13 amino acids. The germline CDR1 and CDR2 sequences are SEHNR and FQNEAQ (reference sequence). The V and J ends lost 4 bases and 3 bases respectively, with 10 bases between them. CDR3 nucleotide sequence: TGTGCCAGCAGCTGGGAACTCGACTACGAGCAGTACTTC. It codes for CASSWELDYEQYF.

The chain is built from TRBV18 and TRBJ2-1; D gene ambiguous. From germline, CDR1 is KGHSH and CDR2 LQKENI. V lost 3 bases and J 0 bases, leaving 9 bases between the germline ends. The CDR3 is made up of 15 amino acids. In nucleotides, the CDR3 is TGTGCCAGCTCACCTTCGCCCAGCTCCTACAATGAGCAGTTCTTC. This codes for CASSPSPSSYNEQFF.

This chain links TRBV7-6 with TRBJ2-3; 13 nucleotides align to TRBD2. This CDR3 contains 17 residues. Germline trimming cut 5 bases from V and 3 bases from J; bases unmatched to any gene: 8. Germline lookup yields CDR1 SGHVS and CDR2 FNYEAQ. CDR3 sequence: CASSRGLAGEITDTQYF. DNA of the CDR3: TGTGCCAGCAGCAGAGGACTAGCGGGAGAGATTACAGATACGCAGTATTTT.

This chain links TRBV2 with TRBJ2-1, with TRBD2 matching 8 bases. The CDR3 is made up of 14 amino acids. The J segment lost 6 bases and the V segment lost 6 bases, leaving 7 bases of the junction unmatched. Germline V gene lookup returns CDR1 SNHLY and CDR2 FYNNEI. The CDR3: CASSRTSRLNEQFF. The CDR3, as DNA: TGTGCCAGCAGCCGGACTAGCCGTCTCAATGAGCAGTTCTTC.

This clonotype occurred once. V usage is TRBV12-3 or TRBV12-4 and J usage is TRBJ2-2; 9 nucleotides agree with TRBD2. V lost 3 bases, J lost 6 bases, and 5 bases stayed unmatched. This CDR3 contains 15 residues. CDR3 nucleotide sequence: TGTGCCAGCAGTTTCGCGGGAGGGGGGCCCGGGGAGCTGTTTTTT. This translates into CASSFAGGGPGELFF.

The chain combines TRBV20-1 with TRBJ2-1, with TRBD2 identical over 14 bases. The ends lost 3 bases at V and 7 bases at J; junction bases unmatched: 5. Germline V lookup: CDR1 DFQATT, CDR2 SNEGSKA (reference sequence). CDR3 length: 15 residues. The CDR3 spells CSARGGTSGRNEQFF. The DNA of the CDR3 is TGCAGTGCTAGGGGAGGGACTAGCGGGAGAAATGAGCAGTTCTTC.

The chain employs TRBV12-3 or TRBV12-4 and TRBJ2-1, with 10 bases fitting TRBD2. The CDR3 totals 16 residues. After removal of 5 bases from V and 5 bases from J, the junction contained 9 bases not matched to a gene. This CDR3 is CASSRLAGAKNNEQFF. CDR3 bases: TGTGCCAGCAGTCGTCTAGCGGGGGCCAAAAACAATGAGCAGTTCTTC.

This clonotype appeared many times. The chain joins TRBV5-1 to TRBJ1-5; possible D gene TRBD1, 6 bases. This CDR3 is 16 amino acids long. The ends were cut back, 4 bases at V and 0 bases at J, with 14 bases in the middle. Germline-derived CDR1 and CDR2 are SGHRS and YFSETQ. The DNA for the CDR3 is TGCGCCAGCAGCCCGAGGGGGGATGATAGCAATCAGCCCCAGCATTTT. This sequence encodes CASSPRGDDSNQPQHF.

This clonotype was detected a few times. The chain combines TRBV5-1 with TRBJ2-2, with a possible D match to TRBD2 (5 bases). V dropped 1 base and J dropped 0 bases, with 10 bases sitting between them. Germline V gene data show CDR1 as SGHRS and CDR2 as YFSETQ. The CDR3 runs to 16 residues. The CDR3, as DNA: TGCGCCAGCAGCTTGCACGGGGTCGCGAACACCGGGGAGCTGTTTTTT. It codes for CASSLHGVANTGELFF.

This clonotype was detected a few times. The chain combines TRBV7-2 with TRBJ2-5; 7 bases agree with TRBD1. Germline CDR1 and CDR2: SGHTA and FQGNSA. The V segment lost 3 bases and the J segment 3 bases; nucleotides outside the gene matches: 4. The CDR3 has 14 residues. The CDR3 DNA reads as TGTGCCAGCAGCTTTCGGGACAGAAAAGAGACCCAGTACTTC. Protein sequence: CASSFRDRKETQYF.